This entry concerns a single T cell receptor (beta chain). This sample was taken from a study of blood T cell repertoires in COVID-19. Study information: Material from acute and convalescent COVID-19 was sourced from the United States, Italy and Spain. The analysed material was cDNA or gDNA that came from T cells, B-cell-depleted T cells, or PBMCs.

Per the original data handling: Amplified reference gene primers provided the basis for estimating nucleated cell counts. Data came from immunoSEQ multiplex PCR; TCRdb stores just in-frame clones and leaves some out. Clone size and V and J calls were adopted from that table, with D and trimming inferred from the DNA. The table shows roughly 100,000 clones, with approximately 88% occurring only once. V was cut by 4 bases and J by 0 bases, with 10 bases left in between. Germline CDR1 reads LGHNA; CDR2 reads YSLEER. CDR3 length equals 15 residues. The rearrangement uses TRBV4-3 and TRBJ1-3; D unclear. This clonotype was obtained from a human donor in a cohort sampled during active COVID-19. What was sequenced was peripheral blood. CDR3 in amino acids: CASSPGWSSGNTIYF. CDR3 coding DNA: TGCGCCAGCAGCCCTGGCTGGAGCTCTGGAAACACCATATATTTT.